This T cell receptor beta chain was sequenced during a study of T cell responses to AZD1222 COVID-19 vaccine (dated by TCRdb to the early 2020s). In terms of the full investigation: TCR sequencing was performed for roughly 250 trial participants, of whom approximately 200 were given two doses of AZD1222 and about 25 were given two doses of MenACWY control vaccine. Trial participants were enrolled by age into subgroups of 18-55, 56-69 and 70-plus years, and 148, 28 and 57 TCR-sequenced participants, respectively, were included in these subgroups.

Looking up the germline V gene yields CDR1 MDHEN and CDR2 SYDVKM. The CDR3, from cysteine to phenylalanine, totals 11 residues. Just CDR3 DNA is preserved here, 33 bases in frame from base 1. The germline ends are 9 bases apart after V is trimmed by 5 bases and J by 8 bases. The CDR3 regions of human TCRbeta chains were analyzed by immunosequencing. As for the authors' bioinformatics: TCRs in the repertoires were matched against a reference library of SARS-CoV-2-specific TCRs that had been generated with the MIRA antigen-specificity platform. Breadth was defined as the fraction of unique TCRs that were SARS-CoV-2-associated, and depth was defined as the fraction of total T cells that were SARS-CoV-2-associated. Using the MIRA data, every spike-specific TCR was mapped to the spike region that the TCR reacted to and assigned to either a CD4 or a CD8 class. Log10-transformed breadth and depth values were compared by one-way ANOVA with Sidak's multiple comparisons tests. TCRdb carries this immuneACCESS record with in-frame sequences only. Its versions omit some clonotypes, under half of them owing to an unresolved V gene in the studies checked, with the rest unexplained. Clonal size and the V and J genes are those of that table, whereas D and trimming came from the DNA. The sample table shows 70,000 to 90,000 clones, and 80% to 90% are seen once. 9.5% to 13% of the sample belongs to the ten largest clones.

Taken with the paper, the label for time point translates to: about 28 days (+/-7) after the second vaccine dose. AZD1222 recipients with second doses at about 4 weeks or about 12 weeks were pooled, because spike-specific TCR depth and breadth did not differ between schedules. Samples from vaccinated people were obtained from the UK trials COV001 and COV002, which included a single-blind randomized controlled phase 2/3 trial of AZD1222 (ChAdOx1 nCoV-19) in healthy adults. Trial participant PBMC samples were collected at day 0 and day 28 after the second dose for TCRbeta chain sequencing. General findings and caveats noted by the study authors: Conclusions about previously exposed vaccinees were limited because only a handful of AZD1222 recipients were SARS-CoV-2 seropositive at baseline. The vaccine-associated CD4 TCRs covered the entire spike protein, and the dominant responses fell in regions 160-218 and 743-854. After two AZD1222 doses, spike-specific TCR breadth and depth were significantly higher than at day 0 and than in MenACWY recipients. Nearly half of unique spike-specific TCRs reportedly recognized epitopes outside regions mutated in the B.1.351 and B.1.1.7 variants. The 56-69-year group was small, and its depth increase did not reach significance, likely because of low power. Participants were mostly white British, with more females than males. The authors suggested clonal diversity may have been underestimated. Because no day 14 peak-response samples were available, repertoires were characterized only after the peak T cell response.

Notes on this clone: What this receptor recognizes is not known. The record has no base qualities; no much larger clone is one base away.

The source was peripheral blood, collected 28 days after the second AZD1222 dose. This sequence was found in an adult who received the AZD1222 COVID-19 vaccine. This receptor chain uses TRBV28 and TRBJ1-2, with TRBD1 tentatively as D gene (5 bases match). The CDR3 reads CASSHRYGYTF. DNA sequence: TGTGCCAGCAGTCACAGGTACGGCTACACCTTC.